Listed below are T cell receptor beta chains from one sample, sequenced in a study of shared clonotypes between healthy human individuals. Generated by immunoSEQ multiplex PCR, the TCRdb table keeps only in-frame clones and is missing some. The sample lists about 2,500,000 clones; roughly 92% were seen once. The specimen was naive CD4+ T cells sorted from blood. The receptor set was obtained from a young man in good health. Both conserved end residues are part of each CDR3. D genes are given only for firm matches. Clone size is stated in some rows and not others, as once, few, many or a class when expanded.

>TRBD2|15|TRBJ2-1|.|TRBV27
TGTGCCAGCAGTCCCGGGACTAGGCTAAGAAATGAGCAGTTCTTC
CASSPGTRLRNEQFF
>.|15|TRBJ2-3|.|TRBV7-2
TGTGCCAGCAGCTTAGGACAGGTTAAGGCAGATACGCAGTATTTT
CASSLGQVKADTQYF
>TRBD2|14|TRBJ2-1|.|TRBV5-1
TGCGCCAGCAGCTTGGGCGGGAGCTACGATGAGCAGTTCTTC
CASSLGGSYDEQFF
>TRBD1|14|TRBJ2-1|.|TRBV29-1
TGCAGCGTAGGGGGGGGACAGGGCGACAATGAGCAGTTCTTC
CSVGGGQGDNEQFF
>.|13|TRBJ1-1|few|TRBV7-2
TGTGCCAGCACCCAAATACAACTGGGGGGAGCTTTCTTT
CASTQIQLGGAFF
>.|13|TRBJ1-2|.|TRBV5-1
TGCGCCAGCAGCCCTGTCCTAGTTGGCGGCTACACCTTC
CASSPVLVGGYTF
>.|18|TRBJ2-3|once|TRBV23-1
TGCGCCAGCAGTCCTCGGATCATGAGAGGACGGAGCACAGATACGCAGTATTTT
CASSPRIMRGRSTDTQYF
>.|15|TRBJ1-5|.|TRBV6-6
TGTGCCAGCAGTAATTCACAGGTCCGTAATCAGCCCCAGCATTTT
CASSNSQVRNQPQHF
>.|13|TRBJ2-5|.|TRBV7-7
TGTGCTAGCAGCTCCTGGGAAGCGGAGACCCAGTACTTC
CASSSWEAETQYF
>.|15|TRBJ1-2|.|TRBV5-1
TGCGCCAGCAGCTTGGAGACGGCACGGATCGGTGGCTACACCTTC
CASSLETARIGGYTF
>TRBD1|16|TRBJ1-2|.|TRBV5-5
TGTGCCAGCAGTTTTGGACAGGGGGTAACGAACTATGGCTACACCTTC
CASSFGQGVTNYGYTF
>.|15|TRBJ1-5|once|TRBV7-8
TGTGCCAGCAGCTTAGGGCACAGGGACTATCAGCCCCAGCATTTT
CASSLGHRDYQPQHF
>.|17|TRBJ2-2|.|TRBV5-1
TGCGCCAGCAGCTTGGGCTGGGACTCTACGAACACCGGGGAGCTGTTTTTT
CASSLGWDSTNTGELFF
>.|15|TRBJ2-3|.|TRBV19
TGTGCCAGTAGTATAGGCGCCGGGACCACAGATACGCAGTATTTT
CASSIGAGTTDTQYF
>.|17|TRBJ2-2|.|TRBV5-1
TGCGCCAGCAGCTCGGTCCCGACGACAGGGAACACCGGGGAGCTGTTTTTT
CASSSVPTTGNTGELFF
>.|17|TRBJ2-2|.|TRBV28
TGTGCCAGCAGTGACTATAGCGGAGTCACGAACACCGGGGAGCTGTTTTTT
CASSDYSGVTNTGELFF
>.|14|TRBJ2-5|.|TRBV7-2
TGTGCCAGCAGCTACCAAGCGTATAGGGAGACCCAGTACTTC
CASSYQAYRETQYF
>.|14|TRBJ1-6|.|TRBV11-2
TGTGCCAGCAGCGGGTTATCCTATAATTCACCCCTCCACTTT
CASSGLSYNSPLHF
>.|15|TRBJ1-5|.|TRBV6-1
TGTGCCAGCAGTGAACCTCCTGGGAGCAATCAGCCCCAGCATTTT
CASSEPPGSNQPQHF
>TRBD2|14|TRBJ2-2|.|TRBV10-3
TGTGCCATGGAAAGGGAAGCGGGAGGCGGGGAGCTGTTTTTT
CAMEREAGGGELFF
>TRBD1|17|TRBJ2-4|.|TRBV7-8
TGTGCCAGCAGCTTAGCCCCGCCGGGGACAGGGAAAAACATTCAGTACTTC
CASSLAPPGTGKNIQYF
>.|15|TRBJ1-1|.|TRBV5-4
TGTGCCAGCAGCTTGGGAGGAGGGGCGAACACTGAAGCTTTCTTT
CASSLGGGANTEAFF
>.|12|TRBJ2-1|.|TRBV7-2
TGTGCCAGCAGCTTAGGAGTGGGTGAGCAGTTCTTC
CASSLGVGEQFF
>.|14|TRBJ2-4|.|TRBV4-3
TGCGCCAGCAGCCCGCCACAAGCCAAAAACATTCAGTACTTC
CASSPPQAKNIQYF
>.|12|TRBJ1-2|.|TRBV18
TGTGCCAGCTCACCCGGCACCTATGGCTACACCTTC
CASSPGTYGYTF
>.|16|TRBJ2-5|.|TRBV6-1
TGTGCCAGCAGTGAAGGCGGAGTCCGGCACCAAGAGACCCAGTACTTC
CASSEGGVRHQETQYF
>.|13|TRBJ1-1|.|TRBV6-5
TGTGCCAGCAGTGAAGGCAAGAACACTGAAGCTTTCTTT
CASSEGKNTEAFF
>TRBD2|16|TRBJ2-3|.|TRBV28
TGTGCCAGCAGTTTCCCTAGCGGGGGGCTCACAGATACGCAGTATTTT
CASSFPSGGLTDTQYF
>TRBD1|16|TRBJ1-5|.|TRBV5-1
TGCGCCAGCAGCCAAGGCGGGACAGATAGCAATCAGCCCCAGCATTTT
CASSQGGTDSNQPQHF
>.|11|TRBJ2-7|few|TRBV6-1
TGTGCCAGCAGTGAATTGGGTAAGCAGTACTTC
CASSELGKQYF
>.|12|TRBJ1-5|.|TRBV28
TGTGCCAGCAGTTTAGAAGGGCAGGCCCAGCATTTT
CASSLEGQAQHF
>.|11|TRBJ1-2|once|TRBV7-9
TGTGCCAGCAGAGTGGCAGGGGGCTACACCTTC
CASRVAGGYTF
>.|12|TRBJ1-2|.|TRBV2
TGTGCCAGCAGTGAGGCAGCCTATGGCTACACCTTC
CASSEAAYGYTF
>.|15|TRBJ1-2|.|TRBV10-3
TGTGCCATCAGTGGGGGGACCCATGGAAACTATGGCTACACCTTC
CAISGGTHGNYGYTF
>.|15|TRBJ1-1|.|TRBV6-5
TGTGCCAGCAGTTACTCTGCAGGGGTGGGCACTGAAGCTTTCTTT
CASSYSAGVGTEAFF
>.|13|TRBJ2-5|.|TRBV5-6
TGTGCCAGCAGCTTGGGGCCTATGGAGACCCAGTACTTC
CASSLGPMETQYF
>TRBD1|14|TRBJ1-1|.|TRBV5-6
TGTGCCAGCAGCCGACAGGGGGCGTACACTGAAGCTTTCTTT
CASSRQGAYTEAFF
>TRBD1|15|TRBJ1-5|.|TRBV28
TGTGCCAGCAGTTTAGGGACAGGGGGAAATCAGCCCCAGCATTTT
CASSLGTGGNQPQHF
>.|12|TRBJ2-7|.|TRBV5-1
TGCGCCAGCAGCTCTCTATCCTACGAGCAGTACTTC
CASSSLSYEQYF
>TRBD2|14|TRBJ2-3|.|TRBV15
TGTGCCACCACGGGGGGACCCAACACAGATACGCAGTATTTT
CATTGGPNTDTQYF
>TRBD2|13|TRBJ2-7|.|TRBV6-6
TGTGCCAGCACTGGACTAGCGGGAGACGAGCAGTACTTC
CASTGLAGDEQYF
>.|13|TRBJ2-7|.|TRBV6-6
TGTGCCAGCAGTTCCAGGACCCTTTTGGAGCAGTACTTC
CASSSRTLLEQYF
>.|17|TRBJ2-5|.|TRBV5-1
TGCGCCAGCAGCTTGGGCACTTCCGCGCTTTTACGAGAGACCCAGTACTTC
CASSLGTSALLRETQYF
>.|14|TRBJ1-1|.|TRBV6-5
TGTGCCAGCAGTTACGGGGGTTGGAACACTGAAGCTTTCTTT
CASSYGGWNTEAFF
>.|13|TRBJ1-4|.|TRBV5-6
TGTGCCAGCAGCTTTCTTGAGGGCGAAAAACTGTTTTTT
CASSFLEGEKLFF